This TCR beta chain was sequenced in a study of blood T cells in healthy people across ages. V lost 8 bases to trimming and J lost 1 base; unmatched junction nucleotides: 13. The CDR3 has 18 residues. Germline V gene sequence: CDR1 SGHTA, CDR2 FQGNSA. The authors ran a second PCR of roughly 6 to 12 cycles using a sample-barcoded 5' primer and a J-beta primer mix. TCRdb re-called the 5' RACE reads through MiXCR, storing one row per CDR3 protein. The sample yields about 1.8 million distinct CDR3 sequences, roughly 50% seen once. This clonotype was recorded a few times. V is TRBV7-2 and J is TRBJ2-4, with 11 bases identical to TRBD2. This receptor was obtained from a woman aged 40 to 50 in good health. The material sequenced was blood. The CDR3 sequence is CASRDSGGAGLAKNIQYF. The CDR3 DNA follows: TGTGCCAGCCGCGATAGCGGGGGGGCCGGTCTGGCCAAAAACATTCAGTACTTC.